Below are 21 T cell receptor beta chains sequenced from a single sample in a study of beta chain features in type 1 diabetes. The isolated RNA, all of it, was reverse transcribed, so expressed TCRB transcripts were what got sequenced. The table came from immunoSEQ multiplex PCR; TCRdb's copy has only in-frame clones and leaves some out. The profile shows fewer than 200,000 clones, around 13% of them singletons. The material sequenced was central memory CD4+ T cells from blood. These receptors were collected from a woman under 30 in good health.

This clone was found a few times. The V gene is TRBV5-1, the J gene TRBJ2-5, with D perhaps TRBD1 (6 bases). Looked up from germline, CDR1 is SGHRS and CDR2 is YFSETQ. V was clipped by 4 bases and J by 5 bases, with 12 bases between them. The CDR3 totals 13 residues. The CDR3 sequence is CASSTGQRETQYF. CDR3 sequence (DNA): TGCGCCAGCAGCACCGGACAGAGGGAGACCCAGTACTTC.

As to this clone: An end of the junction differs from the germline gene, which may be a read error. The genes are TRBV30 and TRBJ1-2, with D hard to call. Germline CDR1 is GTSNPN and CDR2 is SVGIG (reference sequence). The CDR3 spans 11 residues. The DNA of the CDR3 is TGTGCCTGGAGTTACAGCTATGGCCACACCTTC. Its translation: CAWSYSYGHTF.

V and J are TRBV25-1 and TRBJ2-7, with D possibly being TRBD1 (6 bases). Trimming cost V 2 bases and J 7 bases, with 18 bases left between them. Germline V gene sequence: CDR1 MGHDK, CDR2 SYGVNS. This CDR3 has 15 residues. CDR3 amino acids: CASSEGPRTVWEQYF. The CDR3 DNA is TGTGCCAGCAGTGAAGGGCCGAGGACAGTGTGGGAGCAGTACTTC.

The V and J genes are TRBV5-4 and TRBJ2-7, with 12 bases lining up with TRBD2. Trimming removed 1 base from V and 6 bases from J; junction bases left unmatched: 8. This CDR3 is 16 amino acids long. The germline gives CDR1 SGHNT, CDR2 YYREEE (reference sequence). The CDR3 DNA is TGTGCCAGCAGCTTGTCGGCTAGCGGGAGGGGTAGCGAGCAGTACTTC. Protein: CASSLSASGRGSEQYF.

This clone turned up a few times. This rearrangement joins TRBV4-1 to TRBJ1-4; D is uncertain. The V and J ends lost 2 bases and 7 bases respectively, with 11 bases between them. The length of the CDR3 is 14 residues. The germline V gene encodes CDR1 MGHRA and CDR2 YSYEKL. In DNA form, the CDR3 reads TGCGCCAGCAGCCAACCCGGAGGCGTTGAAAAACTGTTTTTT. Its translation: CASSQPGGVEKLFF.

This chain links TRBV7-2 with TRBJ2-1; a weak D match, TRBD1 (5 bases). CDR1 is SGHTA and CDR2 is FQGNSA in the germline V gene. Trimming left V 1 base short and J 12 bases short, with 19 bases between. The CDR3 runs to 15 residues. Written as DNA, the CDR3 is TGTGCCAGCAGCTTAGAGGGTGGGGCGGACCCTGGGCAGTTCTTC. This sequence encodes CASSLEGGADPGQFF. The entire variable domain, with the rest obtained from reference TRBV7-2 and TRBJ2-1, is as follows: GAGVSQSPSNKVTEKGKDVELRCDPISGHTALYWYRQSLGQGLEFLIYFQGNSAPDKSGLPSDRFSAERTGGSVSTLTIQRTQQEDSAVYLCASSLEGGADPGQFFGPGTRLTVL.

This clone was detected a few times. The genes are TRBV7-8 and TRBJ1-2, with D hard to call. Germline CDR1 reads SGHVS; CDR2 reads FQNEAQ. V was shortened by 3 bases and J by 6 bases, with 8 bases between the two germline ends. The CDR3 is made up of 12 amino acids. The CDR3 sequence is CASSLELNGYTF. CDR3 sequence (DNA): TGTGCCAGCAGCTTGGAGCTGAATGGCTACACCTTC.

This clone has a handful of counts. The junction departs from the called germline gene at one end, perhaps through a read error. The chain uses TRBV4-1 and TRBJ1-5; 9 bases fit TRBD1. Germline CDR1 reads MGHRA; CDR2 reads YSYEKL. There are 16 residues in the CDR3. CDR3 in DNA: TGTGCCAGCAGCCAATATACAGGGGGCGCAGATCAGCCCCAGCATTTT. Its protein is CASSQYTGGADQPQHF.

Only a few counts were recorded for this clone. The V gene is TRBV2, the J gene TRBJ1-4; D not resolved. The CDR3 sequence is 12 residues long. CDR1 and CDR2 (germline): SNHLY, FYNNEI. The germline V and J ends were trimmed by 7 bases and 4 bases, with 7 bases remaining between them. DNA for the CDR3: TGTGCCAGCAAGGAGTTTAATGAAAAACTGTTTTTT. Its protein is CASKEFNEKLFF. Full variable domain (rest looked up from reference TRBV2 and TRBJ1-4): EPEVTQTPSHQVTQMGQEVILRCVPISNHLYFYWYRQILGQKVEFLVSFYNNEISEKSEIFDDQFSVERPDGSNFTLKIRSTKLEDSAMYFCASKEFNEKLFFGSGTQLSVL.

There are a few counts of this clone. The chain is built from TRBV28 and TRBJ2-7, with D unresolved. Germline CDR1 reads MDHEN; CDR2 reads SYDVKM. V dropped 5 bases and J dropped 0 bases, with 8 bases sitting between them. This CDR3 has 13 residues. CDR3 nucleotides: TGTGCCAGCAGTCAGAGGTTCTCCTACGAGCAGTACTTC. Protein sequence: CASSQRFSYEQYF.

This clone showed up just a few times. The chain carries TRBV6-1 and TRBJ2-4; 7 bases map to TRBD2. After removal of 3 bases from V and 4 bases from J, the junction contained 6 bases not matched to a gene. Germline CDR1 is MNHNS and CDR2 is SASEGT. The CDR3 contains 15 residues. DNA for the CDR3: TGTGCCAGCAGTGATGGCGGGAGTGCTAAAAACATTCAGTACTTC. Residues: CASSDGGSAKNIQYF.

This clone was seen a handful of times. The rearrangement uses TRBV4-2 and TRBJ1-5; D gene unclear. With 2 bases removed from V and 2 bases from J, the gap between germline ends came to 7 bases. The CDR3 is 14 residues long. The germline V gene encodes CDR1 LGHNA and CDR2 YNFKEQ. The CDR3 protein is CASSQPEGNQPQHF. The CDR3 DNA reads TGTGCCAGCAGCCAACCAGAGGGCAATCAGCCCCAGCATTTT.

V usage is TRBV6-1 and J usage is TRBJ2-3, with D hard to call. Between the trimmed V and J ends, which lost 2 bases and 0 bases, there was a span of 18 bases. Germline values: CDR1 MNHNS, CDR2 SASEGT. The length of the CDR3 is 18 residues. In DNA, the CDR3 is TGTGCCAGCAGTGAAATGTTTGGTAGTGTCTCTAGCACAGATACGCAGTATTTT. This sequence encodes CASSEMFGSVSSTDTQYF.

In its sample, this clone was seen a few times. This sequence joins TRBV5-1 and TRBJ2-5; D gene uncertain. V lost 2 bases, J lost 0 bases, and 8 bases lay in between. The CDR3 runs to 14 residues. Germline V lookup: CDR1 SGHRS, CDR2 YFSETQ. The CDR3 loop is CASSFRQDQETQYF. The CDR3 coding sequence is TGCGCCAGCAGCTTCCGCCAGGACCAAGAGACCCAGTACTTC.

This clone came up a few times. The chain's CDR3 is CASSQERRVHHGYTF. For the CDR3, the DNA is TGCGCCAGCAGCCAAGAACGCAGGGTACATCATGGCTACACCTTC. The chain employs TRBV4-3 and TRBJ1-2; the D gene is possibly TRBD1 (5 bases). CDR1 and CDR2 (germline): LGHNA, YSLEER. The CDR3 totals 15 residues. The germline V and J ends were trimmed by 0 bases and 6 bases, with 14 bases remaining between them.

This clone was picked up a small number of times. The chain links TRBV11-2 to TRBJ1-4; D gene ambiguous. Trimming pared 1 base from V and 5 bases from J, leaving 14 bases between. CDR3 size: 16 residues. Germline V gene data show CDR1 as SGHAT and CDR2 as FQNNGV. This CDR3 is CASSLGTSNGNEKLFF. The CDR3 region has the DNA TGTGCCAGCAGCTTAGGGACTTCGAATGGAAATGAAAAACTGTTTTTT.

V gene TRBV28 combines with J gene TRBJ2-7; perhaps TRBD2 as D (6 bases). The CDR3 sequence is 12 residues long. The germline gives CDR1 MDHEN, CDR2 SYDVKM. V dropped 6 bases and J dropped 8 bases, with 14 bases sitting between them. CDR3 DNA: TGTGCCAGCAGCGAGGGACTGAACAAGCAGTACTTC. Translating gives CASSEGLNKQYF.

In this sample, this clone turned up a few times. V is TRBV5-1 and J is TRBJ1-4, with D possibly TRBD1 on 6 matching bases. This CDR3 contains 15 residues. Germline V gene lookup returns CDR1 SGHRS and CDR2 YFSETQ. V lost 3 bases and J 4 bases, leaving 13 bases between the germline ends. CDR3 protein: CASSSSRTDNEKLFF. CDR3 DNA sequence: TGCGCCAGCAGCTCATCTCGGACAGATAATGAAAAACTGTTTTTT.

Only a few counts were recorded for this clone. The chain recombines TRBV5-4 with TRBJ2-7; tentatively, D is TRBD1 (5 bases). V was clipped by 4 bases and J by 2 bases, with 7 bases between them. Germline CDR1 is SGHNT and CDR2 is YYREEE (reference sequence). The CDR3 has 12 residues. CDR3 sequence (DNA): TGTGCCAGCAGCCTGGACACCTACGAGCAGTACTTC. This codes for CASSLDTYEQYF.

The V gene is TRBV5-6, the J gene TRBJ1-3; tentatively, D is TRBD1 (5 bases). In germline, CDR1 is SGHDT, CDR2 YYEEEE. With 3 bases removed from V and 3 bases from J, the gap between germline ends came to 22 bases. The CDR3 is made up of 18 amino acids. The CDR3 nucleotides read TGTGCCAGCAGCTCCCTAGGAGGGGCGAGAGGCAATGGAAACACCATATATTTT. It encodes CASSSLGGARGNGNTIYF. The whole variable domain, filled in from reference TRBV5-6 and TRBJ1-3, reads DAGVTQSPTHLIKTRGQQVTLRCSPKSGHDTVSWYQQALGQGPQFIFQYYEEEERQRGNFPDRFSGHQFPNYSSELNVNALLLGDSALYLCASSSLGGARGNGNTIYFGEGSWLTVV.

The chain has TRBV7-9 and TRBJ2-1; 8 nucleotides agree with TRBD1. The J segment lost 3 bases and the V segment lost 5 bases, leaving 6 bases of the junction unmatched. This CDR3 has 15 residues. The germline CDR1 and CDR2 sequences are SEHNR and FQNEAQ (reference sequence). CDR3 sequence reads: CASSLGQEIYNEQFF. For the CDR3, the DNA is TGTGCCAGCAGCCTGGGACAGGAAATCTACAATGAGCAGTTCTTC.